This T cell receptor beta chain was obtained from a study of siplizumab effects on memory and regulatory T cells. General observations from the study: The study found that siplizumab significantly reduced alloreactive sequences traceable to unstimulated CD4+ memory cells.

Points on this clone: What it recognizes is unknown.

Some clones are missing from TCRdb's copy, which holds only in-frame ones; the method was immunoSEQ multiplex PCR. This sample has tens of thousands of clones, with just over 95% found just once. The sequence came from a human donor in good health. The sequencing sample was made of naive CD8+ T cells sorted from blood.

The CDR3 DNA reads TGTGCCAGCAGTTTACTATTAAATGAGCAGTTCTTC. It encodes CASSLLLNEQFF. The chain couples TRBV28 to TRBJ2-1; no reliable D call. From germline, CDR1 is MDHEN and CDR2 SYDVKM. The length of the CDR3 is 12 residues. V was clipped by 2 bases and J by 7 bases, with 6 bases between them.